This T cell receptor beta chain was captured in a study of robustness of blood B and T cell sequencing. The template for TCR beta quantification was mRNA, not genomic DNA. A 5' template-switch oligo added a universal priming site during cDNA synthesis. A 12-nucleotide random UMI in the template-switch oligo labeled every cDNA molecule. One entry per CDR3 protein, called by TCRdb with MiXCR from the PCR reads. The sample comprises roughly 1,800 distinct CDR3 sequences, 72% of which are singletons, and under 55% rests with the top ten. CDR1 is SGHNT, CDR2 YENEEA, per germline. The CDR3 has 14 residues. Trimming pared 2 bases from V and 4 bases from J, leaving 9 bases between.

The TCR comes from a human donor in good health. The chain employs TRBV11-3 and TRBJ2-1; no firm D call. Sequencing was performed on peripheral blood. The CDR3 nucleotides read TGTGCCAGCAGCTTAAGCACAGTTTACAATGAGCAGTTCTTC. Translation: CASSLSTVYNEQFF.